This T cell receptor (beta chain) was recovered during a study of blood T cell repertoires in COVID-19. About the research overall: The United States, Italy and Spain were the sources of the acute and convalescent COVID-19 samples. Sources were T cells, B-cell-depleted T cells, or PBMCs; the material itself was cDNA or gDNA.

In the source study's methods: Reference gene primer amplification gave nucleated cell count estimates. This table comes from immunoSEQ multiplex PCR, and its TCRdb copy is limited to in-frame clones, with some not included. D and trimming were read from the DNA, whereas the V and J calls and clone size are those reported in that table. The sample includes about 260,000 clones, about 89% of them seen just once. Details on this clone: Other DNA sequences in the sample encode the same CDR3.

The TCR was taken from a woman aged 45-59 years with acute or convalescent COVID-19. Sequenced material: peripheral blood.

The CDR3 DNA follows: TGCGCCAGCAGCTTGGCAGGGGGGAACACCGGGGAGCTGTTTTTT. It specifies CASSLAGGNTGELFF. The V gene is TRBV5-1, the J gene TRBJ2-2; 7 nucleotides align to TRBD1. Germline-derived CDR1 and CDR2 are SGHRS and YFSETQ. The CDR3 sequence is 15 residues long. The V and J ends lost 0 bases and 1 base, in that order; junction bases with no gene match: 0.